This T cell receptor beta chain stems from a study of shared clonotypes between healthy human individuals. Positively selected for CCR7, the CD45RO-negative cells used as naive CD8 cells excluded terminally differentiated effector memory CD45RA+ cells. Assay used: immunoSEQ multiplex PCR; TCRdb lists only in-frame clones, some missing. The table lists about 2.2 million clones, around 93% of them singletons, with less than 2% in the top ten. Germline V gene sequence: CDR1 SGHDN, CDR2 FVKESK. Trimming removed 1 base from V and 2 bases from J, with 12 bases in between. The CDR3 sequence is 16 residues long. This clone has only one observation.

This TCR was recovered from a man aged 18 to 35 in good health. Some clones in this sample may be carry-over from other donors' samples. The chain recombines TRBV14 with TRBJ1-3; D uncertain. The sample taken for sequencing was naive CD8+ T cells from PBMCs. The CDR3 DNA follows: TGTGCCAGCAGCCAAGTACCTTCAGGACCTGGAAACACCATATATTTT. Protein sequence: CASSQVPSGPGNTIYF.